A selection of T cell receptor beta chains follows, all from one sample in a study of T cells after yellow fever vaccination. Each CDR3 protein is one row after TCRdb ran MiXCR on the 5' RACE reads. The profile shows about 73,000 distinct CDR3 sequences, 7.5% to 9% of them singletons. The source material was CD8+ T cells sorted from PBMCs, sampled on the day of the yellow fever booster vaccination. The receptors were gathered from a man in his thirties or forties who received the YFV17D yellow fever vaccine. Each CDR3 is given with its conserved first and last residue. D genes are given only for firm matches. A clone size is listed for some rows: how often the clone was seen (once, few, many), or a class if it is expanded.

J gene,D gene,clone size,V gene,CDR3 protein,CDR3 DNA
TRBJ2-7,TRBD1,once,TRBV5-1,CASRAGQGAGEQYF,TGCGCCAGCAGGGCGGGACAGGGGGCGGGCGAGCAGTACTTC
TRBJ2-3,.,few,TRBV11-2,CASSPGSSPSTDTQYF,TGTGCCAGCAGCCCAGGGAGCAGCCCTAGCACAGATACGCAGTATTTT
TRBJ1-5,.,few,TRBV27,CASSTMRGKSQPQHF,TGTGCCAGCAGTACCATGAGGGGTAAAAGTCAGCCCCAGCATTTT
TRBJ2-5,TRBD1,many,TRBV18,CASSPSRGRGETQYF,TGTGCCAGCTCACCCTCTAGGGGGCGAGGAGAGACCCAGTACTTC
TRBJ1-1,.,few,TRBV14,CASSPVLIWGTEAFF,TGTGCCAGCAGCCCCGTTTTAATCTGGGGTACTGAAGCTTTCTTT
TRBJ2-2,.,few,TRBV29-1,CSVATGLNTGELFF,TGCAGCGTTGCAACAGGTTTGAACACCGGGGAGCTGTTTTTT
TRBJ2-7,TRBD2,.,TRBV7-6,CASSLEAGDDEQYF,TGTGCCAGCAGCTTAGAAGCGGGAGATGATGAGCAGTACTTC
TRBJ2-1,TRBD1,.,TRBV7-8,CASSPDLGQGINEQFF,TGTGCCAGCAGCCCAGACCTGGGACAGGGGATCAATGAGCAGTTCTTC
TRBJ2-5,TRBD2,.,TRBV11-2,CASSFGRLAQETQYF,TGTGCCAGCAGCTTCGGCAGACTAGCGCAAGAGACCCAGTACTTC
TRBJ2-1,.,once,TRBV6-4,CASSDVAWSEQFF,TGTGCCAGCAGTGACGTCGCGTGGAGTGAGCAGTTCTTC
TRBJ2-7,.,few,TRBV28,CASSFYGYEQYF,TGTGCCAGCAGTTTTTACGGCTACGAGCAGTACTTC
TRBJ2-3,.,.,TRBV6-2/TRBV6-3,CASSYSIPGLDTDTQYF,TGTGCCAGCAGTTACTCGATCCCAGGGCTGGACACAGATACGCAGTATTTT
TRBJ2-7,.,many,TRBV7-2,CASSWTETYEQYF,TGTGCCAGCAGCTGGACGGAAACCTACGAGCAGTACTTC
TRBJ2-7,.,.,TRBV29-1,CSVVWISAYEQYF,TGCAGCGTTGTTTGGATCTCGGCGTACGAGCAGTACTTC
TRBJ2-7,.,few,TRBV9,CASSPGLTTDYEQYF,TGTGCCAGCAGCCCCGGACTGACGACTGACTACGAGCAGTACTTC
TRBJ1-1,.,many,TRBV20-1,CSASVFGVNTEAFF,TGCAGTGCTAGTGTGTTTGGGGTAAACACTGAAGCTTTCTTT
TRBJ2-1,.,few,TRBV12-3/TRBV12-4,CASSSTPHSYNEQFF,TGTGCCAGCAGTTCCACCCCCCACAGTTACAATGAGCAGTTCTTC
TRBJ2-1,TRBD1,few,TRBV18,CASSPPGTANEQFF,TGTGCCAGCTCACCACCTGGGACAGCGAATGAGCAGTTCTTC
TRBJ2-3,.,few,TRBV6-5,CASWRKYTQYF,TGTGCCAGCTGGAGGAAGTATACGCAGTATTTT
TRBJ2-1,.,few,TRBV29-1,CSVVGPTSGFEQFF,TGCAGCGTTGTTGGACCGACCAGCGGTTTTGAGCAGTTCTTC
TRBJ1-3,.,.,TRBV5-6,CASSLVDKSSGNTIYF,TGTGCCAGCAGCTTGGTTGACAAAAGCTCTGGAAACACCATATATTTT
TRBJ1-5,TRBD1,.,TRBV7-9,CASSLADRVDSNQPQHF,TGTGCCAGCAGCTTAGCGGACAGGGTCGATAGCAATCAGCCCCAGCATTTT
TRBJ2-3,.,few,TRBV2,CASSDASDTQYF,TGTGCCAGCAGTGATGCGTCCGATACGCAGTATTTT
TRBJ2-5,.,.,TRBV2,CASRTRGGETQYF,TGTGCCAGCAGAACAAGAGGAGGGGAGACCCAGTACTTC
TRBJ2-1,TRBD2,many,TRBV12-3/TRBV12-4,CASTRLAGGSYNEQFF,TGTGCCAGCACCCGACTAGCGGGGGGCTCCTACAATGAGCAGTTCTTC
TRBJ2-7,.,.,TRBV12-3/TRBV12-4,CASSLRDRAYEQYF,TGTGCCAGCAGTTTACGAGACAGAGCTTACGAGCAGTACTTC
TRBJ2-7,.,.,TRBV7-2,CASSTVGLGSEQYF,TGTGCCAGCAGCACAGTGGGGCTAGGAAGCGAGCAGTACTTC
TRBJ2-7,.,.,TRBV30,CAWSVDGYEQYF,TGTGCCTGGAGTGTAGACGGGTACGAGCAGTACTTC
TRBJ2-1,.,.,TRBV20-1,CSARDEVSFNEQFF,TGCAGTGCTAGAGATGAAGTTTCGTTTAATGAGCAGTTCTTC
TRBJ2-3,.,many,TRBV7-6,CASSFVSGMSTDTQYF,TGTGCCAGCAGTTTCGTATCTGGGATGAGCACAGATACGCAGTATTTT
TRBJ1-1,.,.,TRBV12-3/TRBV12-4,CASSSDPGYGGDEAFF,TGTGCCAGCAGTTCAGATCCCGGTTACGGGGGCGATGAAGCTTTCTTT
TRBJ2-1,TRBD1,.,TRBV6-2/TRBV6-3,CAGTGVGGEQFF,TGTGCGGGGACAGGGGTAGGAGGTGAGCAGTTCTTC